The rows below give T cell receptor beta chains drawn from one sample of a study of T cells in Graves' hyperthyroidism and ophthalmopathy. TCRdb re-called the multiplex PCR reads with MiXCR, one entry per CDR3 protein. The repertoire holds over 400,000 distinct CDR3 sequences, roughly 14% seen once, with over 10% in the top ten. Sequencing was carried out using blood. All receptors come from a man aged 18-30 years with Graves' ophthalmopathy. Each CDR3 is given with its conserved first and last residue. The D gene is left open where the match is weak. Clone size is given for some rows only: seen once, a few or many times, or a class if the clone is expanded.

>many|TRBJ2-5|NA|TRBV20-1
TGCAGTGCCCGCGGGGGCGGACCCCTGGAGACCCAGTACTTC
CSARGGGPLETQYF
>few|TRBJ1-4|TRBD1|TRBV7-9
TGTGCCAGCAGCCGACAGGGGTGGGAGGAAAAACTGTTTTTT
CASSRQGWEEKLFF
>many|TRBJ2-1|TRBD2|TRBV19
TGTGCCAGTAGTATAGCCTACCACTTCAGTAGCGGGGCCTACAATGAGCAGTTCTTC
CASSIAYHFSSGAYNEQFF
>many|TRBJ2-2|TRBD1|TRBV11-1
TGTGCCAGCAGCCGTCGACAGGGGAACACCGGGGAGCTGTTTTTT
CASSRRQGNTGELFF
>many|TRBJ2-3|TRBD2|TRBV2
TGTGCCAGCAGTTTCCCCGGGACTAGCAGAAGCACAGATACGCAGTATTTT
CASSFPGTSRSTDTQYF
>many|TRBJ1-1|NA|TRBV27
TGTGCCAGCAGACGGGCGGGGACTGAAGCTTTCTTT
CASRRAGTEAFF
>many|TRBJ2-5|TRBD2|TRBV29-1
TGCAGCGTTAAAGCGGGGCAGAAGACCCAGTACTTC
CSVKAGQKTQYF
>many|TRBJ2-1|NA|TRBV4-1
TGCGCCAGCAACCAGGCCCCATGGGACAATGAGCAGTTCTTC
CASNQAPWDNEQFF
>many|TRBJ2-7|TRBD2|TRBV20-1
TGCAGTGCTAGAGATCCGACTAGCGGGATCTACGAGCAGTACTTC
CSARDPTSGIYEQYF
>NA|TRBJ2-1|TRBD2|TRBV9
TGTGCCAGCAGCTATACCAAGACTAGCGGGAGAACTAATGAGCAGTTCTTC
CASSYTKTSGRTNEQFF
>many|TRBJ2-1|TRBD2|TRBV27
TGTGCCAGCAGTTTGACGGGAGGGCATGATGAGCAGTTCTTC
CASSLTGGHDEQFF
>many|TRBJ2-2|NA|TRBV11-2
TGTGCCAGCAGCGGGCCCCCCGGGGAGCTGTTTTTT
CASSGPPGELFF
>NA|TRBJ2-5|NA|TRBV5-6
TGTGCCAGCAGCTTCCGGGCGTTACAAGAGACCCAGTACTTC
CASSFRALQETQYF
>few|TRBJ2-2|TRBD2|TRBV27
TGTGCCAGCAGTTCCCCCTCGATAGCGGGAAGCACCGGGGAGCTGTTTTTT
CASSSPSIAGSTGELFF
>many|TRBJ2-3|TRBD2|TRBV7-8
TGTGCCAGCACCGTGGGCGGGGGGGCCACAGATACGCAGTATTTT
CASTVGGGATDTQYF
>many|TRBJ2-7|NA|TRBV19
TGTGCCAGTAGTAAGAAAGGACTCGATCTCCTCTACGAGCAGTACTTC
CASSKKGLDLLYEQYF
>few|TRBJ1-6|NA|TRBV5-5
TGTGCCAGCAGCCTGAGGCGGGGAGGCGATAATTCACCCCTCCACTTT
CASSLRRGGDNSPLHF
>many|TRBJ2-1|TRBD2|TRBV6-1
TGTGCCAGCAGCCCCCCCAGGGTGGGGACTAGCTTAGATGAGCAGTTCTTC
CASSPPRVGTSLDEQFF
>many|TRBJ1-5|NA|TRBV6-1
TGTGCCAGCAGACCGGGAATTTATAGCAATCAGCCCCAGCATTTT
CASRPGIYSNQPQHF